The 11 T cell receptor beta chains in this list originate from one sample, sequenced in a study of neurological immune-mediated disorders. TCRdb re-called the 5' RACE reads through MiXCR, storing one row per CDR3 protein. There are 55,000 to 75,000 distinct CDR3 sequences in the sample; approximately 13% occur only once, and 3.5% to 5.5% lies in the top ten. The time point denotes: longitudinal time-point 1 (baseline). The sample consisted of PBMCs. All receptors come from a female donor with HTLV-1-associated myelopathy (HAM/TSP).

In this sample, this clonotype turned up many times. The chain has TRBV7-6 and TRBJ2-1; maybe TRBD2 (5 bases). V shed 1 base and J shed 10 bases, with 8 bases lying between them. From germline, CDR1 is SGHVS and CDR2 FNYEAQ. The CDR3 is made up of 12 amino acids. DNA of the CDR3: TGTGCCAGCAGCTTAGTTCGAGGGGAGCAGTTCTTC. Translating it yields CASSLVRGEQFF.

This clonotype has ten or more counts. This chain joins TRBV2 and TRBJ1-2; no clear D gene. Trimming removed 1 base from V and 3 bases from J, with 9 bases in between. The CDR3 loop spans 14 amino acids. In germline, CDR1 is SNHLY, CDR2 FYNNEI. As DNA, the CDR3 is TGTGCCAGCAGTGAAGGACGTCCTGACTATGGCTACACCTTC. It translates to CASSEGRPDYGYTF.

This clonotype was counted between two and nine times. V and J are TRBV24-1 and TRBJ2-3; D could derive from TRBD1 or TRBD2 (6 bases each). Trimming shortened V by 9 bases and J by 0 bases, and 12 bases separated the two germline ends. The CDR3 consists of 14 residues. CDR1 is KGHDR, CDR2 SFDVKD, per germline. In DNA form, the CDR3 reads TGTGCCACCGGAACGGGGGCTAGCACAGATACGCAGTATTTT. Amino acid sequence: CATGTGASTDTQYF.

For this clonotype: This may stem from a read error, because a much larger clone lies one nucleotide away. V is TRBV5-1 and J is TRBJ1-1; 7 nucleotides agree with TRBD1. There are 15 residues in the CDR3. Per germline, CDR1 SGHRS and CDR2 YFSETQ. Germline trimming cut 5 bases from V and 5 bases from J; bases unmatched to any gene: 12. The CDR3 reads CASRRERGQETEAFF. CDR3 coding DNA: TGCGCCAGCAGACGAGAAAGGGGGCAGGAAACTGAAGCTTTCTTT.

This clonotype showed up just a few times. The CDR3 coding sequence is TGTGCCAGCAGTCTAACAAGGAACACCATATATTTT. Encoded protein: CASSLTRNTIYF. This rearrangement joins TRBV7-2 to TRBJ1-3; D is unresolved. The germline V and J ends were trimmed by 6 bases and 7 bases, with 10 bases remaining between them. CDR1 SGHTA and CDR2 FQGNSA come from the germline V gene. The CDR3 totals 12 residues.

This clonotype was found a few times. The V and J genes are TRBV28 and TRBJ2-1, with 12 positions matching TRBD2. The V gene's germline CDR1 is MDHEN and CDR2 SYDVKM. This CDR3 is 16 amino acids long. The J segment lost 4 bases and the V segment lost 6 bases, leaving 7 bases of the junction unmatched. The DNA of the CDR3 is TGTGCCAGCAGCCACAGTGGACTAGCGGGGTACAATGAGCAGTTCTTC. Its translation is CASSHSGLAGYNEQFF.

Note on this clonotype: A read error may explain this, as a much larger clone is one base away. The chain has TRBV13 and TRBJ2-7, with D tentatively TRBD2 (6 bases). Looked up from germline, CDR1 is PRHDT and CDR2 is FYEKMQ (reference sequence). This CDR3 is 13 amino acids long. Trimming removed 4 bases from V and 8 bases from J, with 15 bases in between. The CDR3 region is CASSYSAGYKQYF. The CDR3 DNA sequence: TGTGCCAGCAGCTATTCAGCGGGTTACAAGCAGTACTTC.

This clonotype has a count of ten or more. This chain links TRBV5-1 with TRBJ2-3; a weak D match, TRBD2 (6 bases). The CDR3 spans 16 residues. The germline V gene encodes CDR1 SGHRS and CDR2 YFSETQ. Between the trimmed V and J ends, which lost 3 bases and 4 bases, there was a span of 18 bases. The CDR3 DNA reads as TGCGCCAGCAGCTCGGCAGGGCGGGGATCTGCAGATACGCAGTATTTT. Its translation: CASSSAGRGSADTQYF.

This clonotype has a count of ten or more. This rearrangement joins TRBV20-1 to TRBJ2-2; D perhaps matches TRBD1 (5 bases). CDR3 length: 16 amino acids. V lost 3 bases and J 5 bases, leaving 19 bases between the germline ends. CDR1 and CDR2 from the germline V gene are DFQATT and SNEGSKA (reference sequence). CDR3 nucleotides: TGCAGTGCTAGCGCCGAATTTGGGGCGCGGACCGGGGAGCTGTTTTTT. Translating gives CSASAEFGARTGELFF.

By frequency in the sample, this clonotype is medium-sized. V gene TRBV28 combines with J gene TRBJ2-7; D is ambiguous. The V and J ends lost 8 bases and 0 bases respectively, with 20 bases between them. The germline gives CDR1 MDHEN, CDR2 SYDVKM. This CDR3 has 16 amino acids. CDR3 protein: CASPKAQGKNSYEQYF. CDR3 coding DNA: TGTGCCAGCCCTAAGGCGCAAGGGAAAAACTCCTACGAGCAGTACTTC. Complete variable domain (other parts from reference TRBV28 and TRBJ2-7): DVKVTQSSRYLVKRTGEKVFLECVQDMDHENMFWYRQDPGLGLRLIYFSYDVKMKEKGDIPEGYSVSREKKERFSLILESASTNQTSMYLCASPKAQGKNSYEQYFGPGTRLTVT.

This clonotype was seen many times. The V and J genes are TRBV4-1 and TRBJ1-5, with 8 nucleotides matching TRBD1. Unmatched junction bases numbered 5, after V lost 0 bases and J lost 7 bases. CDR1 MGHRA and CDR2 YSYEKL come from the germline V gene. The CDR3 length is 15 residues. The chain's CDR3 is CASSQDQGALQPQHF. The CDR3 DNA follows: TGCGCCAGCAGCCAAGACCAGGGGGCTTTACAGCCCCAGCATTTT.